A single sample gave rise to the 3 T cell receptor beta chains below, sequenced in a study of T cell responses to AZD1222 COVID-19 vaccine listed by TCRdb under 2021. Library preparation employed the immunoSEQ multiplex PCR assay. TCRdb holds this immuneACCESS table with in-frame rearrangements only. Some clones are missing; in checked studies, unresolved V genes explain under half, and the rest has no known cause. This sample has some 62,000 clones in its table, and roughly three quarters of those were observed once. Around 15% of the sample comes from the top ten. The time point label here, explained by the study, means: baseline before first vaccination. The sample here was peripheral blood, taken on day 0 of AZD1222 vaccination. These receptors originate from an adult in good health.

This clone has just one count. V usage is TRBV9 and J usage is TRBJ2-1; 7 bases fit TRBD1. Germline V gives CDR1 SGDLS, CDR2 YYNGEE. The CDR3 extends over 14 amino acids. J gave up 0 bases and V 4 bases, and 1 base lay outside the gene matches. The CDR3 DNA reads as TGTGCCAGCAGCCGACAGGGCTCCTACAATGAGCAGTTCTTC. This codes for CASSRQGSYNEQFF.

The chain links TRBV10-3 to TRBJ1-1, with 8 positions matching TRBD1. Trimming cost V 6 bases and J 4 bases; bases outside gene matches: 13. This CDR3 has 16 amino acids. Germline CDR1 and CDR2: ENHRY and SYGVKD. The CDR3 DNA is TGTGCCATCAGACCCGGGACAGGAGGCTTGGGCACTGAAGCTTTCTTT. It codes for CAIRPGTGGLGTEAFF.

This clone was counted once. CDR3: CASRPLDRVNTGELFF. CDR3 nucleotide sequence: TGCGCCAGCCGACCCCTCGACAGAGTAAACACCGGGGAGCTGTTTTTT. J is TRBJ2-2 and V is TRBV5-1; D possibly corresponds to TRBD1 (5 bases). Trimming stripped 7 bases from V and 2 bases from J, with 18 bases between. CDR3 length: 16 residues. From germline, CDR1 is SGHRS and CDR2 YFSETQ.